This T cell receptor (beta chain) was sequenced for a study of blood T cell repertoires in COVID-19. Study-wide context: Samples representing acute and convalescent COVID-19 were sourced from the United States, Italy and Spain.

The V and J ends lost 0 bases and 7 bases respectively, with 12 bases between them. The CDR3 sequence is 14 residues long. From germline, CDR1 is SGHNT and CDR2 YENEEA. All enrollees were about 18 to 90 years old and from about 24 US areas. Cohorts were based on clinical histories the participants reported. In the authors' workflow: Reference gene primer amplification gave estimated nucleated cell counts. Only in-frame clones appear in the TCRdb table, and some are missing; sequencing was by immunoSEQ multiplex PCR. V, J and clone size derive from that table, while D and trimming were established from the DNA sequence. The sample holds about 310,000 clones, 70% to 90% seen once.

V gene TRBV11-3 combines with J gene TRBJ1-1; D gene ambiguous. This TCR derives from a man between 25 and 39 years old who had recovered from COVID-19. The sample was PBMCs or T cells enriched from blood (not recorded which). CDR3 region: CASSLEGGLGEAFF. DNA of the CDR3: TGTGCCAGCAGCTTAGAAGGTGGACTTGGTGAAGCTTTCTTT. Variable domain in full (rest from reference TRBV11-3 and TRBJ1-1): EAGVVQSPRYKIIEKKQPVAFWCNPISGHNTLYWYLQNLGQGPELLIRYENEEAVDDSQLPKDRFSAERLKGVDSTLKIQPAELGDSAVYLCASSLEGGLGEAFFGQGTRLTVV.